These 9 T cell receptor beta chains were all obtained from the same sample, sequenced in a study of blood T cell repertoires in COVID-19. The protocol was immunoSEQ multiplex PCR, while the TCRdb copy is restricted to in-frame clones and leaves out a portion. The sample lists hundreds of thousands of clones; roughly 80% were seen once. Sequenced input: peripheral blood. The source of these receptors is a woman aged 45 to 65 who had recovered from COVID-19.

The chain carries TRBV28 and TRBJ2-7; possible D gene TRBD2, 6 bases. The germline V and J ends were trimmed by 7 bases and 6 bases, with 16 bases remaining between them. The CDR3 has 13 residues. CDR1 and CDR2 (germline): MDHEN, SYDVKM. The CDR3 sequence is CASILSGGGEQYF. In nucleotides, the CDR3 is TGTGCCAGCATCTTAAGTGGGGGAGGCGAGCAGTACTTC.

The V gene is TRBV28, the J gene TRBJ1-5, with a possible D match to TRBD1 (6 bases). V lost 6 bases and J 8 bases, leaving 17 bases between the germline ends. Per germline, CDR1 MDHEN and CDR2 SYDVKM. The CDR3 consists of 14 residues. The CDR3 is CASSPGQIVKPQHF. The CDR3 nucleotides read TGTGCCAGCAGCCCCGGACAGATTGTTAAGCCCCAGCATTTT.

The table lists this clone with a count of one. The chain is built from TRBV28 and TRBJ1-2; D is uncertain. The CDR3 extends over 12 amino acids. V was cut by 4 bases and J by 8 bases, with 11 bases left in between. Germline CDR1 is MDHEN and CDR2 is SYDVKM. The CDR3 DNA reads as TGTGCCAGCAGTTCTGCCCGGGGAGGCTACACCTTC. Translation: CASSSARGGYTF.

The rearrangement links TRBV6-2 or TRBV6-3 to TRBJ2-3; D call uncertain. This CDR3 region has 13 residues. Germline assignment: CDR1 MNHEY and CDR2 SVGEGT. Between the trimmed V and J ends, which lost 5 bases and 5 bases, there was a span of 11 bases. The CDR3 bases are TGTGCCAGCAGTGATCCCAACAGAGATACGCAGTATTTT. Amino acids: CASSDPNRDTQYF.

This sequence joins TRBV3-1 (or the pseudogene TRBV3-2) and TRBJ2-7, with TRBD2 as a possible D gene (5 bases). The germline gives CDR1 LGHDT, CDR2 YNNKEL (reference sequence). There are 15 residues in the CDR3. Trimming removed 4 bases from V and 7 bases from J, with 20 bases in between. This CDR3 reads CASSRFLSTTQEQYF. The CDR3 coding sequence is TGTGCCAGCAGCCGGTTCCTCTCGACTACTCAGGAGCAGTACTTC.

The chain joins TRBV15 to TRBJ2-7; TRBD1 is a possible D gene (5 bases). Germline lookup yields CDR1 LNHNV and CDR2 YYDKDF (reference sequence). The CDR3 covers 14 residues. V lost 0 bases to trimming and J lost 3 bases, with 9 bases between them. CDR3 DNA sequence: TGTGCCACCAGCAGAGACAGGGCCGACTACGAGCAGTACTTC. It encodes CATSRDRADYEQYF.

The table lists this clone with a count of one. The chain carries TRBV6-5 and TRBJ1-6; D unresolved. Trimming took 2 bases from V and 0 from J, leaving 8 bases between them. This CDR3 has 16 residues. Per germline, CDR1 MNHEY and CDR2 SVGAGI. CDR3 protein: CASSYSFGSYNSPLHF. CDR3 coding DNA: TGTGCCAGCAGTTACAGCTTCGGCTCCTATAATTCACCCCTCCACTTT.

The rearrangement uses TRBV24-1 and TRBJ2-1; 7 bases line up with TRBD1. The CDR3 is 14 amino acids. Looked up from germline, CDR1 is KGHDR and CDR2 is SFDVKD. J lost 7 bases, V lost 7 bases, and 9 bases had no gene match. The CDR3 region is CATSKIQQGNEQFF. In DNA form, the CDR3 reads TGTGCCACCAGCAAAATACAACAGGGGAATGAGCAGTTCTTC.

The chain links TRBV3-1 (or the pseudogene TRBV3-2) to TRBJ2-2, with 8 bases aligning to TRBD2. The CDR3 is made up of 17 amino acids. In germline, CDR1 is LGHDT, CDR2 YNNKEL (reference sequence). J lost 5 bases, V lost 2 bases, and 10 bases had no gene match. The CDR3 coding sequence is TGTGCCAGCAGCCAACAGGTACTAGCGGATGATACCGGGGAGCTGTTTTTT. As protein: CASSQQVLADDTGELFF.